The 11 T cell receptor beta chains below come from one sample, sequenced in a study of a mutant IDH1 vaccine in newly diagnosed glioma. As to time point: week 47, end of study. Each dose of the vaccine consisted of 300 ug of mutant IDH1 20-mer peptide, with topical imiquimod. Profiling relied on immunoSEQ multiplex PCR, and the TCRdb table lists in-frame clones only, not all of them. Among tens of thousands of clones listed, about nine tenths were seen once. These TCRs are of unknown antigen specificity. Sequences were derived from PBMCs, sampled from a glioma patient whose treatment included an IDH1 peptide vaccine. Receptor source: a woman aged 50 to 60 with glioma.

The J gene is TRBJ2-7, the V gene TRBV18; 7 bases agree with TRBD1. CDR1 and CDR2 (germline): KGHSH, LQKENI. The junction had 4 bases not matched to a gene; V was cut back by 3 bases and J by 5 bases. This CDR3 is 13 amino acids long. CDR3 loop: CASSPVDRDEQYF. The CDR3 bases are TGTGCCAGCTCACCTGTCGACAGGGACGAGCAGTACTTC.

The chain links TRBV30 to TRBJ2-3, with D hard to call. The CDR3 is 11 residues long. With 4 bases removed from V and 7 bases from J, the gap between germline ends came to 9 bases. Germline V gene lookup returns CDR1 GTSNPN and CDR2 SVGIG (reference sequence). CDR3 protein: CAWILGNTQYF. The CDR3 nucleotides are TGTGCCTGGATATTAGGAAATACGCAGTATTTT.

This chain links TRBV28 with TRBJ1-1, with a weak D call TRBD1 (5 bases). Trimming shortened V by 3 bases and J by 3 bases, and 14 bases separated the two germline ends. The germline gives CDR1 MDHEN, CDR2 SYDVKM. This CDR3 comprises 15 residues. Here the CDR3 reads CASSFAGQGDTEAFF. The CDR3 DNA reads TGTGCCAGCAGTTTCGCGGGCCAGGGCGACACTGAAGCTTTCTTT.

This clone was seen just once. The chain couples TRBV18 to TRBJ1-2; 8 bases align to TRBD1. With V trimmed by 5 bases and J by 4 bases, 6 bases remained unmatched. Germline CDR1 and CDR2: KGHSH and LQKENI. This CDR3 region has 14 residues. Here the CDR3 DNA reads TGTGCCAGCTCAGAGGACAGGGTAATCTATGGCTACACCTTC. Its protein is CASSEDRVIYGYTF.

V and J are TRBV6-6 and TRBJ2-2; D ambiguous. The V and J ends lost 0 bases and 6 bases respectively, with 8 bases between them. The CDR3 has 14 residues. Germline V lookup: CDR1 MNHNY, CDR2 SVGAGI (reference sequence). CDR3 residues: CASSYSRKSGELFF. DNA of the CDR3: TGTGCCAGCAGTTACTCGCGGAAGTCCGGGGAGCTGTTTTTT.

J is TRBJ2-5 and V is TRBV18; D ambiguous. V was cut by 1 base and J by 1 base, with 1 base left in between. The CDR3 runs to 12 residues. Germline-derived CDR1 and CDR2 are KGHSH and LQKENI. CDR3 in DNA: TGTGCCAGCTCACCACGCCAAGAGACCCAGTACTTC. Amino acids: CASSPRQETQYF. The whole variable domain, remainder taken from reference TRBV18 and TRBJ2-5, is NAGVMQNPRHLVRRRGQEARLRCSPMKGHSHVYWYRQLPEEGLKFMVYLQKENIIDESGMPKERFSAEFPKEGPSILRIQQVVRGDSAAYFCASSPRQETQYFGPGTRLLVL.

V usage is TRBV5-1 and J usage is TRBJ2-5; unclear D gene. This CDR3 region has 13 residues. From germline, CDR1 is SGHRS and CDR2 YFSETQ. V gave up 7 bases and J gave up 2 bases, with 12 bases separating them. This chain's CDR3 is CASRGSRQETQYF. In nucleotides, the CDR3 is TGCGCCAGCCGAGGCTCTAGACAAGAGACCCAGTACTTC.

This chain connects TRBV4-1 to TRBJ2-6, with 12 bases that match TRBD1. Unmatched junction bases numbered 2, after V lost 0 bases and J lost 2 bases. Germline CDR1 is MGHRA and CDR2 is YSYEKL. CDR3 size: 18 residues. CDR3 DNA sequence: TGCGCCAGCAGCCAAGACGGGACAGGGGGCGCTGGGGCCAACGTCCTGACTTTC. This translates into CASSQDGTGGAGANVLTF.

This chain uses TRBV7-2 with TRBJ2-3; 11 bases align to TRBD2. The CDR3 totals 17 residues. V trimming: 3 bases; J trimming: 4 bases; junction bases outside the gene matches: 9. Germline V CDR1 and CDR2: SGHTA, FQGNSA. CDR3 coding DNA: TGTGCCAGCAGCTTGGGGACTCTAGCGGGAGGTGCAGATACGCAGTATTTT. Its protein product is CASSLGTLAGGADTQYF. Based on the CDR3 plus reference TRBV7-2 and TRBJ2-3, the full variable domain is GAGVSQSPSNKVTEKGKDVELRCDPISGHTALYWYRQSLGQGLEFLIYFQGNSAPDKSGLPSDRFSAERTGGSVSTLTIQRTQQEDSAVYLCASSLGTLAGGADTQYFGPGTRLTVL.

This sequence joins TRBV5-1 and TRBJ1-4; 8 nucleotides agree with TRBD1. Germline-derived CDR1 and CDR2 are SGHRS and YFSETQ. V trimming: 0 bases; J trimming: 6 bases; junction bases outside the gene matches: 7. The CDR3 totals 16 residues. The CDR3 sequence: CASSLGSGTGDEKLFF. The CDR3 DNA is TGCGCCAGCAGCTTGGGGTCCGGGACAGGAGATGAAAAACTGTTTTTT.

The genes are TRBV4-2 and TRBJ2-3; possible D gene TRBD2, 6 bases. CDR1 and CDR2 from the germline V gene are LGHNA and YNFKEQ. This CDR3 has 15 amino acids. Between the trimmed V and J ends, which lost 4 bases and 4 bases, there was a span of 15 bases. The CDR3 loop is CASSPYSREADTQYF. In DNA, the CDR3 is TGTGCCAGCAGCCCTTACTCGCGGGAAGCAGATACGCAGTATTTT.